The 6 T cell receptor beta chains given below trace back to one sample, sequenced in a study of T cells after posttransplantation cyclophosphamide. The table came from immunoSEQ multiplex PCR; TCRdb's copy has only in-frame clones and leaves some out. Singletons are absent from the sample, which has approximately 27,000 clones. The specimen sequenced was PBMCs. The source is a man aged 45 to 65 in good health, CMV-negative, and a related stem cell transplant donor.

This clone has ten or more counts. The chain carries TRBV6-5 and TRBJ1-6; D perhaps matches TRBD1 (6 bases). Trimming removed 6 bases at V and 6 bases at J, with 15 bases between. The CDR3 is 15 amino acids. Germline CDR1 and CDR2: MNHEY and SVGAGI. The CDR3 loop reads CASSLTGSGNSPLHF. Here the CDR3 DNA reads TGTGCCAGCAGCCTCACAGGGTCGGGTAATTCACCCCTCCACTTT.

This clone came up many times. V and J are TRBV6-1 and TRBJ1-1; the D gene is possibly TRBD1 (6 bases). Germline assignment: CDR1 MNHNS and CDR2 SASEGT. V shed 2 bases and J shed 4 bases, with 14 bases lying between them. The CDR3 spans 15 residues. This CDR3 reads CASSEYRGKATEAFF. For the CDR3, the DNA is TGTGCCAGCAGTGAATATAGGGGGAAGGCCACTGAAGCTTTCTTT.

There are many counts of this clone. The rearrangement links TRBV7-3 to TRBJ2-3; 7 nucleotides match TRBD2. Germline trimming cut 3 bases from V and 3 bases from J; bases unmatched to any gene: 6. Germline V gene data show CDR1 as SGHTA and CDR2 as FQGTGA. The CDR3 has 15 residues. This CDR3 reads CASSLWGGGTDTQYF. CDR3 bases: TGTGCCAGCAGCTTGTGGGGGGGTGGGACAGATACGCAGTATTTT.

This clone was picked up many times. The chain employs TRBV18 and TRBJ2-2, with TRBD1 matching over 7 bases. Germline V CDR1 and CDR2: KGHSH, LQKENI. The CDR3 sequence is 15 residues long. Losses at the gene ends were 1 base for V and 2 bases for J; bases not matched to a gene: 1. CDR3 coding DNA: TGTGCCAGCTCACCACAGGGGGCAAACACCGGGGAGCTGTTTTTT. It encodes CASSPQGANTGELFF.

The table lists this clone with many counts. The chain joins TRBV5-1 to TRBJ1-1; a possible D gene is TRBD1 (5 bases). From germline, CDR1 is SGHRS and CDR2 YFSETQ. The CDR3 loop spans 14 amino acids. Trimming took 9 bases from V and 5 from J, leaving 20 bases between them. The CDR3 nucleotides read TGCGCCACCTCGCAAGGACGGGAGGGGACTGAAGCTTTCTTT. Amino acid sequence: CATSQGREGTEAFF.

This clone has ten or more counts. The V call is TRBV1, the J call TRBJ2-4; TRBD2, the table's D call, lacks a check against the DNA. TRBV1 is a known pseudogene. This CDR3 region has 14 residues. The CDR3 nucleotides are TGCACCAGCCCGCAGAGGCTAGCCAAAAACATTCAGTACTTC. It codes for CTSPQRLAKNIQYF.